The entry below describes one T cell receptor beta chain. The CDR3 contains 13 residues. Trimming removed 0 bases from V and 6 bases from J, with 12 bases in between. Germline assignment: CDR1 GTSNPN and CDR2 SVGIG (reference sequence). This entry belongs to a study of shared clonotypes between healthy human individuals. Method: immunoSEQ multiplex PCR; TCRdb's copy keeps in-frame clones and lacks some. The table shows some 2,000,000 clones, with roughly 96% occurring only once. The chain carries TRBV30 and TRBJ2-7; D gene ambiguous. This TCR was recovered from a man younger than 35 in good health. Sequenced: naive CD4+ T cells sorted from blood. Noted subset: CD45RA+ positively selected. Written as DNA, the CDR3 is TGTGCCTGGAGTGTACAAGGGAAGGGCGAGCAGTACTTC. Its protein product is CAWSVQGKGEQYF.